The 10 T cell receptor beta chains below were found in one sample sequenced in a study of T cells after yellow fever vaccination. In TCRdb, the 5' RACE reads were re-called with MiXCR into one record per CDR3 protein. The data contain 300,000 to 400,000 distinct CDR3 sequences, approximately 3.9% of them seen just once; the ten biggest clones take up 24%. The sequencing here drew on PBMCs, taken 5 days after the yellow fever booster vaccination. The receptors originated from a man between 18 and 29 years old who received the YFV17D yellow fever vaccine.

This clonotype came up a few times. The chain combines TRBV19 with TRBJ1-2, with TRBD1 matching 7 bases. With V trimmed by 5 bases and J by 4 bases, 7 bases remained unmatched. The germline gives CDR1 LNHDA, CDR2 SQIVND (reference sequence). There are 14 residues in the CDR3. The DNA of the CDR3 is TGTGCCAGTAGTGCAGGACAGGCATCCTATGGCTACACCTTC. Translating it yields CASSAGQASYGYTF. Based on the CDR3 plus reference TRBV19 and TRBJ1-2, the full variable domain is DGGITQSPKYLFRKEGQNVTLSCEQNLNHDAMYWYRQDPGQGLRLIYYSQIVNDFQKGDIAEGYSVSREKKESFPLTVTSAQKNPTAFYLCASSAGQASYGYTFGSGTRLTVV.

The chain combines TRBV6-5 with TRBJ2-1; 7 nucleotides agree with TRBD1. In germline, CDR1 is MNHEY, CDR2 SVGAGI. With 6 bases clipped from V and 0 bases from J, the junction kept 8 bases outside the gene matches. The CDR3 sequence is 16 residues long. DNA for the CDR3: TGTGCCAGCAGCTTCCTCCAGGGGGTCTCCTACAATGAGCAGTTCTTC. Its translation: CASSFLQGVSYNEQFF.

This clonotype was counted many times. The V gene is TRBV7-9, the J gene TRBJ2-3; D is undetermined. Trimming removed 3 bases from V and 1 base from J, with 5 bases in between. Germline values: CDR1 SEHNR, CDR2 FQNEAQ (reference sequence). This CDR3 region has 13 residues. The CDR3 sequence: CASSFEGTDTQYF. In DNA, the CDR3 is TGTGCCAGCAGCTTTGAGGGCACAGATACGCAGTATTTT.

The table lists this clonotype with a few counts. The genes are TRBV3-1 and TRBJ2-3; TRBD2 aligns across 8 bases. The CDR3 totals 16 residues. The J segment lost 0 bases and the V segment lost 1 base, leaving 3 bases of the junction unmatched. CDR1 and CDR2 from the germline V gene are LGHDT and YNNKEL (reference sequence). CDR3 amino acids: CASSQGTSGSTDTQYF. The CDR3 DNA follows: TGTGCCAGCAGCCAAGGTACTAGCGGAAGCACAGATACGCAGTATTTT.

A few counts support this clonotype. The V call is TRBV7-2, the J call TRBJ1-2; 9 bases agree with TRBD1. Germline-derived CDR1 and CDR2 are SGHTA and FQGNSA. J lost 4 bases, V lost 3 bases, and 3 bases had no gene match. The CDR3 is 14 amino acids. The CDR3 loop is CASSFSTGGYGYTF. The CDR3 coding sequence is TGTGCCAGCAGCTTCTCGACAGGGGGCTATGGCTACACCTTC.

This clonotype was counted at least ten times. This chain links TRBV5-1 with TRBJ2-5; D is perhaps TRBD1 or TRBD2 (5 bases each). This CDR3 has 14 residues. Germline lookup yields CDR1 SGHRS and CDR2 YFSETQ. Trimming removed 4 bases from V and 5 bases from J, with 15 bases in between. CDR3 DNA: TGCGCCAGCAGCCAGGGACCCTCCGATGAGACCCAGTACTTC. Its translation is CASSQGPSDETQYF. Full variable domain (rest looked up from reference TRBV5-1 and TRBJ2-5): KAGVTQTPRYLIKTRGQQVTLSCSPISGHRSVSWYQQTPGQGLQFLFEYFSETQRNKGNFPGRFSGRQFSNSRSEMNVSTLELGDSALYLCASSQGPSDETQYFGPGTRLLVL.

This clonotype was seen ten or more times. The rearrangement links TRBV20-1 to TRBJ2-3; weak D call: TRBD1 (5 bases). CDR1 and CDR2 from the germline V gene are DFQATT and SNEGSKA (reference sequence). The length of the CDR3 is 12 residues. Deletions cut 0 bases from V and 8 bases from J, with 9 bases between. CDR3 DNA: TGCAGTGCTAGAGAAGGGGCGGCTACGCAGTATTTT. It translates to CSAREGAATQYF.

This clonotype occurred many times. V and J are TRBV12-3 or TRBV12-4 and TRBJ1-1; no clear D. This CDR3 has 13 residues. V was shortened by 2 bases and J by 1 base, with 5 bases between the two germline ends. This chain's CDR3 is CASSLNPNTEAFF. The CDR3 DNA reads TGTGCCAGCAGTTTAAATCCGAACACTGAAGCTTTCTTT.

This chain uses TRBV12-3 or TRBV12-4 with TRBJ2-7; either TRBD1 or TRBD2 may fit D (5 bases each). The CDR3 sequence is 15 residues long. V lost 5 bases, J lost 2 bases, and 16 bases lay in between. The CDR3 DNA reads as TGTGCCAGCAGTCGCGGGCGCCCAGGGACCTACGAGCAGTACTTC. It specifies CASSRGRPGTYEQYF.

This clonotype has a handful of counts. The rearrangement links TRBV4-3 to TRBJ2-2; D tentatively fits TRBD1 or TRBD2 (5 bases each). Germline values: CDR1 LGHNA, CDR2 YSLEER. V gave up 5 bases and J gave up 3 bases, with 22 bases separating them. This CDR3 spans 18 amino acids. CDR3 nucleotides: TGCGCCAGCAGCAACACTTTACTCCGGGGCAGGGACACCGGGGAGCTGTTTTTT. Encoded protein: CASSNTLLRGRDTGELFF.